Below, 9 T cell receptor beta chains from the same sample are listed, as sequenced in a study of human T cells and chemical hapten exposure. Each CDR3 protein gets one entry after TCRdb re-called the RACE reads with MiXCR. This table has 380,000 or so distinct CDR3 sequences, over 5% appearing once. This sample's time point: pre-sensitization, week 0. Treatment given: therapeutic diphenylcyclopropenone sensitization with weekly scalp DPC. The sequencing used whole blood, collected in connection with sensitization to the hapten diphenylcyclopropenone (DPC). The receptors were gathered from a woman under 30 with alopecia areata. Some clones in this sample may be carry-over from other donors' samples.

The rearrangement links TRBV14 to TRBJ2-1; no definite D call. Trimming removed 1 base from V and 7 bases from J, with 11 bases in between. Germline CDR1 reads SGHDN; CDR2 reads FVKESK. This CDR3 is 14 amino acids long. The CDR3 reads CASSQGSWVNEQFF. The CDR3 DNA reads as TGTGCCAGCAGCCAAGGTTCCTGGGTGAATGAGCAGTTCTTC.

This clonotype was found many times. V is TRBV12-3 or TRBV12-4 and J is TRBJ1-1, with no clear D. The CDR3 consists of 14 residues. V lost 6 bases, J lost 2 bases, and 13 bases lay in between. The CDR3 DNA sequence: TGTGCCAGCAGCCAAAAGGAGGGTAACACTGAAGCTTTCTTT. Translation gives CASSQKEGNTEAFF.

This clonotype appeared many times. V is TRBV11-2 and J is TRBJ2-7; 9 nucleotides line up with TRBD2. Germline V lookup: CDR1 SGHAT, CDR2 FQNNGV. The CDR3 spans 18 residues. V lost 4 bases to trimming and J lost 2 bases; unmatched junction nucleotides: 15. CDR3 residues: CASSSGPIQRGATYEQYF. The CDR3 bases are TGTGCCAGCAGCTCGGGCCCCATTCAGCGGGGGGCTACCTACGAGCAGTACTTC.

This clonotype was observed at least ten times. The chain carries TRBV12-3 or TRBV12-4 and TRBJ2-2, with a tentative D call TRBD2 (6 bases). The CDR3 covers 15 residues. Between the trimmed V and J ends, which lost 5 bases and 3 bases, there was a span of 13 bases. CDR3 protein: CASSLEPGDTGELFF. DNA for the CDR3: TGTGCCAGCAGTCTCGAGCCGGGGGACACCGGGGAGCTGTTTTTT.

The chain joins TRBV12-3 or TRBV12-4 to TRBJ1-2; D gene uncertain. The CDR3 contains 15 residues. The V end was cut by 1 base, the J end by 2 bases, with 11 bases between. This chain's CDR3 is CASSLGADRNYGYTF. The CDR3 nucleotides are TGTGCCAGCAGTTTAGGGGCCGACCGAAACTATGGCTACACCTTC.

The gene calls are TRBV2 and TRBJ2-3; a weak D match, TRBD1 (5 bases). This CDR3 has 13 residues. Germline V gene data show CDR1 as SNHLY and CDR2 as FYNNEI. Trimming took 4 bases from V and 9 from J, leaving 14 bases between them. The CDR3 bases are TGTGCCAGCAGTGGTGGGGCAGGCAGGACGCAGTATTTT. Translation: CASSGGAGRTQYF. Complete variable domain (other parts from reference TRBV2 and TRBJ2-3): EPEVTQTPSHQVTQMGQEVILRCVPISNHLYFYWYRQILGQKVEFLVSFYNNEISEKSEIFDDQFSVERPDGSNFTLKIRSTKLEDSAMYFCASSGGAGRTQYFGPGTRLTVL.

This clonotype has at least ten counts. The chain combines TRBV10-3 with TRBJ1-2; 11 bases match TRBD1. The CDR3 sequence is 14 residues long. Germline V gene sequence: CDR1 ENHRY, CDR2 SYGVKD. With 5 bases clipped from V and 5 bases from J, the junction kept 4 bases outside the gene matches. The DNA for the CDR3 is TGTGCCATCAGTAACCGGGACAGGGGGTATGGCTACACCTTC. It specifies CAISNRDRGYGYTF.

This clonotype was seen at least ten times. J is TRBJ1-5 and V is TRBV12-3 or TRBV12-4, with D possibly being TRBD1 (5 bases). The CDR3 has 15 amino acids. Deletions cut 5 bases from V and 4 bases from J, with 15 bases between. This CDR3 is CASSRRLTENQPQHF. Written as DNA, the CDR3 is TGTGCCAGCAGTCGCCGCCTGACAGAAAATCAGCCCCAGCATTTT.

Ten or more counts support this clonotype. V is TRBV4-3 and J is TRBJ1-5; no clear D gene. CDR3 length equals 15 residues. The germline V gene has CDR1 LGHNA and CDR2 YSLEER. The V end lost 0 bases, the J end lost 3 bases, and 9 bases lay between the germline ends. CDR3 bases: TGCGCCAGCAGCCAAGAAGCAGGCATCAATCAGCCCCAGCATTTT. Residues: CASSQEAGINQPQHF.